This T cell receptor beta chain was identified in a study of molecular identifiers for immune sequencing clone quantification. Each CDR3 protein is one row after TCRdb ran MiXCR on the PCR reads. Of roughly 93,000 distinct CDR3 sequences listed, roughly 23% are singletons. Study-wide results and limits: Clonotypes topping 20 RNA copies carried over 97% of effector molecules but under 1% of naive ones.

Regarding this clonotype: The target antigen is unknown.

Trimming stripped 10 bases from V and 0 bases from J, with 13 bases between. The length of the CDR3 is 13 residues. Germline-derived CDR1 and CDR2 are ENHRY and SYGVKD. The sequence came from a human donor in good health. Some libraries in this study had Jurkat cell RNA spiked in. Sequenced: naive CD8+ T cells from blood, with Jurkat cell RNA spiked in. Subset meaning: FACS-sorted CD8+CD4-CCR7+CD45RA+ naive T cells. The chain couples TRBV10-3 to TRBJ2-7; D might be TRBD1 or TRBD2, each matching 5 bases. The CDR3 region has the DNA TGTGCCACGACCGGGACGAACTCCTACGAGCAGTACTTC. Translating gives CATTGTNSYEQYF.